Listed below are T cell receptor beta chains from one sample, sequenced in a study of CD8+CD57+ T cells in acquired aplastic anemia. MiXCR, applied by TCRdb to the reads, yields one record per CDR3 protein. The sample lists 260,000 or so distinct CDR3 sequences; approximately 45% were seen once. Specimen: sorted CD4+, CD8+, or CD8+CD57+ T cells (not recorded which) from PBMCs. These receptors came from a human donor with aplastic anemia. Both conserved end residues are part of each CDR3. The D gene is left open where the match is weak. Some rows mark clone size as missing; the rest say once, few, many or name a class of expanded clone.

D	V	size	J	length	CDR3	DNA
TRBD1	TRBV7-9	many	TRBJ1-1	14	CASSPRTGNTEAFF	TGTGCCAGCAGTCCCCGGACAGGGAATACTGAAGCTTTCTTT
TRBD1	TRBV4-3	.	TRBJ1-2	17	CASSQFHRGLVGYGYTF	TGCGCCAGCAGCCAGTTCCACAGGGGCCTGGTAGGGTATGGCTACACCTTC
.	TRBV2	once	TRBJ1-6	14	CASRGRLGNSPLHF	TGTGCCAGCAGAGGCCGACTGGGTAATTCACCCCTCCACTTT
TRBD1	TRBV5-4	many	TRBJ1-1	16	CASSLDVGGMDTEAFF	TGTGCCAGCAGCTTGGACGTAGGGGGCATGGACACTGAAGCTTTCTTT
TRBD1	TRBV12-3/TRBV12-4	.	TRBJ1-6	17	CASSTTDRDFEDSPLHF	TGTGCCAGCAGTACAACGGACAGGGACTTTGAAGATTCACCCCTCCACTTT
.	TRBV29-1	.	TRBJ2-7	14	CSSEAAEASYEQYF	TGCAGCAGTGAAGCGGCGGAGGCCTCCTACGAGCAGTACTTC
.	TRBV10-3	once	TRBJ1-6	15	CAISVGENYNSPLHF	TGTGCCATCAGTGTAGGGGAGAACTATAATTCACCCCTCCACTTT
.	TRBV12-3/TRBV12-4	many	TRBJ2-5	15	CASSLSRGTVKTQYF	TGTGCCAGCAGTTTAAGCAGGGGAACGGTAAAGACCCAGTACTTC
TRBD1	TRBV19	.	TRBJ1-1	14	CASSIWDRDSEAFF	TGTGCCAGTAGTATATGGGACAGGGACTCTGAAGCTTTCTTT
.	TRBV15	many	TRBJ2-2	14	CATSSPGNTGELFF	TGTGCCACCAGCAGCCCGGGGAATACCGGGGAGCTGTTTTTT
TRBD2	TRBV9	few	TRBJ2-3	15	CASSVSGGRTDTQYF	TGTGCCAGCAGCGTAAGCGGGGGGCGCACAGATACGCAGTATTTT
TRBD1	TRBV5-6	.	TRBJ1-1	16	CASSLRRRGLNTEAFF	TGTGCCAGCAGCCTCCGGCGGAGGGGGCTGAACACTGAAGCTTTCTTT
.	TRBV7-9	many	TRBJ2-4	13	CASSLNGENIQYF	TGTGCCAGCAGCTTAAATGGGGAAAACATTCAGTACTTC
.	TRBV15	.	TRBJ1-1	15	CATSRDRHENTEAFF	TGTGCCACCAGCAGAGATCGGCACGAGAACACTGAAGCTTTCTTT
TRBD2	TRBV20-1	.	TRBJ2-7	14	CSARGLAAVDEQYF	TGCAGTGCGAGAGGGCTAGCGGCGGTCGACGAGCAGTACTTC
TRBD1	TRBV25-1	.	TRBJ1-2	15	CASSSAGGGNYGYTF	TGTGCCAGCAGCAGTGCAGGGGGCGGTAACTATGGCTACACCTTC
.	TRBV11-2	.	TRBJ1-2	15	CASSFGGGSVYGYTF	TGTGCCAGCAGCTTCGGCGGGGGCTCGGTCTATGGCTACACCTTC
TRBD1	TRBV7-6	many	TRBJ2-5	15	CASSSGTGMGETQYF	TGTGCCAGCAGCTCGGGGACAGGGATGGGAGAGACCCAGTACTTC
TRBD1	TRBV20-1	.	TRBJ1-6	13	CSAPGTGSSPLHF	TGCAGTGCTCCCGGGACAGGGTCCTCACCCCTCCACTTT
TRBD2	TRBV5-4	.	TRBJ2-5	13	CASSLVAGETQYF	TGTGCCAGCAGCTTGGTAGCGGGGGAGACCCAGTACTTC
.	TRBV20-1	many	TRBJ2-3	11	CSASGRHTQYF	TGCAGTGCTAGTGGGCGCCATACGCAGTATTTT
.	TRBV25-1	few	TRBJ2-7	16	CASSLWASKSSYEQYF	TGTGCCAGCAGTTTATGGGCATCAAAGAGCTCCTACGAGCAGTACTTC
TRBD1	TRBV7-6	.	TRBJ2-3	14	CASSPGQSTDTQYF	TGTGCCAGCAGCCCGGGACAGAGTACAGATACGCAGTATTTT
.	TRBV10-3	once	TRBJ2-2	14	CASSVLSGTGELFF	TGTGCCAGCAGCGTTTTGAGTGGCACCGGGGAGCTGTTTTTT
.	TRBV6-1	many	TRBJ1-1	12	CATQGKVNEAFF	TGTGCCACCCAGGGAAAAGTGAATGAAGCTTTCTTT
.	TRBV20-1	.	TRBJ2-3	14	CSAELDLKRDTQYF	TGCAGTGCCGAGCTCGATCTAAAGAGGGATACGCAGTATTTT
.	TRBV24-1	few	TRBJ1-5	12	CATNRDNQPQHF	TGTGCCACCAACAGGGACAATCAGCCCCAGCATTTT
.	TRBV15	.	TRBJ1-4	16	CATSGSPGFLDEKLFF	TGTGCCACCAGCGGATCGCCGGGATTCTTAGATGAAAAACTGTTTTTT
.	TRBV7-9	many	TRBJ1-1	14	CASSLAGKNTEAFF	TGTGCCAGCAGCTTAGCGGGCAAGAACACTGAAGCTTTCTTT
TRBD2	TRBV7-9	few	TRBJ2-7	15	CASSHGGVASYEQYF	TGTGCCAGCAGCCACGGGGGGGTTGCCTCCTACGAGCAGTACTTC
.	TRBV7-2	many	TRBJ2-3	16	CASSLRFGEGTDTRYF	.
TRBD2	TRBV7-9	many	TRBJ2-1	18	CASSSTSGRPYSYNEQFF	TGTGCCAGCAGCTCGACTAGCGGGAGGCCCTACTCCTACAATGAGCAGTTCTTC
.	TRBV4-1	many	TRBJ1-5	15	CASSQEQASNQPQHF	TGCGCCAGCAGCCAAGAACAGGCCAGCAATCAGCCCCAGCATTTT
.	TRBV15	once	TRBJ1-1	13	CATSVGKNTEAFF	TGTGCCACCAGCGTCGGAAAGAACACTGAAGCTTTCTTT
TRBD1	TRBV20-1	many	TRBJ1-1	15	CSARDPGGAGTEAFF	TGCAGTGCTAGAGATCCAGGGGGCGCGGGTACTGAAGCTTTCTTT
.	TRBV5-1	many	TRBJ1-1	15	CASSLADRSGTEAFF	TGCGCCAGCAGCTTGGCCGATAGAAGCGGCACTGAAGCTTTCTTT